This TCR beta chain is from a study of cytomegalovirus exposure and HLA in healthy donors. In the study overall: Unique TCRs from HLA-typed donors, 85 million to 100 million of them, were held in an early data release. Study results and caveats: In a later analysis, the majority of CMV-associated beta chains seemingly showed HLA restriction. Segments of the TCR beta V type were, in most cases, productive about 87% or about 30% of the time in an earlier analysis. Rarity held for most TCR sequences, but there were some public TCRs that occurred in many donors.

Remarks on this clone: The antigen is undetermined.

Trimming took off 6 bases at V and 5 bases at J, with 10 bases between the two ends. Germline values: CDR1 MNHEY, CDR2 SVGAGI. CDR3 size: 12 residues. The PCR ran on 60 Vbeta and 13 Jbeta primers. TCRdb's copy holds only in-frame clones and misses some; the assay was immunoSEQ multiplex PCR. This table has some 200,000 clones, 82% appearing once. The sequenced sample consisted of PBMCs. This receptor was obtained from a boy aged 2 to 10 in good health and CMV-seronegative. This rearrangement joins TRBV6-5 to TRBJ1-1, with D possibly matching TRBD1 (5 bases). In DNA form, the CDR3 reads TGTGCCAGCAGGGCAGGGCGAACTGAAGCTTTCTTT. Residues: CASRAGRTEAFF.